The rows below give T cell receptor beta chains drawn from one sample of a study of shared clonotypes between healthy human individuals. Profiling relied on immunoSEQ multiplex PCR, and the TCRdb table lists in-frame clones only, not all of them. The data hold about 2 million clones, with just under 95% observed a single time. Specimen: naive CD8+ T cells sorted from blood. All receptors derive from a man between 18 and 35 years old in good health. CDR3s include the opening cysteine and the closing phenylalanine or tryptophan. D genes are given only for firm matches. A clone size is listed for some rows: how often the clone was seen (once, few, many), or a class if it is expanded.

d_call: TRBD2
clone_size: .
v_call: TRBV7-2
j_call: TRBJ2-7
cdr3_nt: TGTGCCAGCAGCTTAGGCTTTAGGGCTAGCGGGAACCACGAGCAGTACTTC
cdr3_aa: CASSLGFRASGNHEQYF

d_call: .
clone_size: .
v_call: TRBV6-4
j_call: TRBJ1-3
cdr3_nt: TGTGCCAGCAGTGACCGAGATCGGGGAGAGAGAAACACCATATATTTT
cdr3_aa: CASSDRDRGERNTIYF

d_call: .
clone_size: .
v_call: TRBV13
j_call: TRBJ2-1
cdr3_nt: TGTGCCAGCAGCAATCGGGTCTACAATGAGCAGTTCTTC
cdr3_aa: CASSNRVYNEQFF

d_call: .
clone_size: few
v_call: TRBV19
j_call: TRBJ2-7
cdr3_nt: TGTGCCAGTAGTATGCGGGGATCCTACGAGCAGTACTTC
cdr3_aa: CASSMRGSYEQYF

d_call: TRBD1
clone_size: .
v_call: TRBV5-6
j_call: TRBJ2-7
cdr3_nt: TGTGCCAGCAGCTTGGCGATGGGACAGGCCTACGAGCAGTACTTC
cdr3_aa: CASSLAMGQAYEQYF

d_call: .
clone_size: .
v_call: TRBV6-5
j_call: TRBJ2-2
cdr3_nt: TGTGCCAGCAGTTCATCCGACTGGGGGACCGGGGAGCTGTTTTTT
cdr3_aa: CASSSSDWGTGELFF

d_call: TRBD1
clone_size: .
v_call: TRBV13
j_call: TRBJ2-5
cdr3_nt: TGTGCCAGCAGCCCCTCAGACAGGGGCCAAGAGACCCAGTACTTC
cdr3_aa: CASSPSDRGQETQYF

d_call: .
clone_size: .
v_call: TRBV5-1
j_call: TRBJ2-7
cdr3_nt: TGCGCCAGCAGCCCGACAGTTTCCTACGAGCAGTACTTC
cdr3_aa: CASSPTVSYEQYF

d_call: .
clone_size: .
v_call: TRBV7-2
j_call: TRBJ2-1
cdr3_nt: TGTGCCAGCAGCTTAGAGGCAGTATACAATGAGCAGTTCTTC
cdr3_aa: CASSLEAVYNEQFF

d_call: .
clone_size: .
v_call: TRBV4-1
j_call: TRBJ2-7
cdr3_nt: TGCGCCAGCAGCCAAGATTCCGCGGGTGCCTTATCCTACGAGCAGTACTTC
cdr3_aa: CASSQDSAGALSYEQYF

d_call: .
clone_size: .
v_call: TRBV7-9
j_call: TRBJ2-7
cdr3_nt: TGTGCCAGCAGCCCGCAGGGGTTTGCGCAGTACTTC
cdr3_aa: CASSPQGFAQYF

d_call: TRBD1
clone_size: once
v_call: TRBV5-5
j_call: TRBJ2-7
cdr3_nt: TGTGCCAGCAGCCCCACTCCCTACGGGACAGGGGGCAACGAGCAGTACTTC
cdr3_aa: CASSPTPYGTGGNEQYF

d_call: .
clone_size: .
v_call: TRBV30
j_call: TRBJ1-4
cdr3_nt: TGTGCCTGGAGTCTTATGGGGAATGAAAAACTGTTTTTT
cdr3_aa: CAWSLMGNEKLFF

d_call: TRBD1
clone_size: .
v_call: TRBV15
j_call: TRBJ2-2
cdr3_nt: TGTGCCACCAGCAGAGATCACAGGGGGCCCTCCGCCGGGGAGCTGTTTTTT
cdr3_aa: CATSRDHRGPSAGELFF

d_call: TRBD2
clone_size: .
v_call: TRBV19
j_call: TRBJ2-7
cdr3_nt: TGTGCCAGTAGTTCTAGCGGGGTTAGCTCCTACGAGCAGTACTTC
cdr3_aa: CASSSSGVSSYEQYF

d_call: .
clone_size: .
v_call: TRBV11-2
j_call: TRBJ2-7
cdr3_nt: TGTGCCAGCAGCTGGCGGCTCGACTCCTACGAGCAGTACTTC
cdr3_aa: CASSWRLDSYEQYF

d_call: .
clone_size: once
v_call: TRBV12-5
j_call: TRBJ2-7
cdr3_nt: .
cdr3_aa: CASGSTYVGPSGSDEQYF

d_call: .
clone_size: .
v_call: TRBV10-1
j_call: TRBJ2-3
cdr3_nt: TGCGCCAGCAGTGAGTCGAGCGCCAGTGCAGATACGCAGTATTTT
cdr3_aa: CASSESSASADTQYF

d_call: TRBD2
clone_size: .
v_call: TRBV9
j_call: TRBJ2-1
cdr3_nt: TGTGCCAGCAGCGTAGATTATGCCTGGGGGGGTAACAATGAGCAGTTCTTC
cdr3_aa: CASSVDYAWGGNNEQFF

d_call: .
clone_size: once
v_call: TRBV30
j_call: TRBJ2-5
cdr3_nt: TGTGCCTGGACCCCAGGTAACCAAGAGACCCAGTACTTC
cdr3_aa: CAWTPGNQETQYF

d_call: .
clone_size: few
v_call: TRBV13
j_call: TRBJ1-6
cdr3_nt: TGTGCCAGCAGCTCTGCCGAGGCCGCGGTGGATTCACCCCTCCACTTT
cdr3_aa: CASSSAEAAVDSPLHF

d_call: TRBD1
clone_size: .
v_call: TRBV6-5
j_call: TRBJ2-2
cdr3_nt: TGTGCCAGCAGTTTGGACAGGGGGCTGACCGGGGAGCTGTTTTTT
cdr3_aa: CASSLDRGLTGELFF

d_call: .
clone_size: .
v_call: TRBV7-9
j_call: TRBJ1-1
cdr3_nt: TGTGCCAGCAGCTTATATGGGACTGAAGCTTTCTTT
cdr3_aa: CASSLYGTEAFF

d_call: TRBD1
clone_size: once
v_call: TRBV19
j_call: TRBJ1-5
cdr3_nt: TGTGCCAGTAGTAGGACAGGGGAAAGCAATCAGCCCCAGCATTTT
cdr3_aa: CASSRTGESNQPQHF

d_call: TRBD2
clone_size: .
v_call: TRBV6-1
j_call: TRBJ2-3
cdr3_nt: TGTGCCAGCAGTGATATTAGCGGGGGTACAGATACGCAGTATTTT
cdr3_aa: CASSDISGGTDTQYF

d_call: TRBD1
clone_size: .
v_call: TRBV7-9
j_call: TRBJ1-5
cdr3_nt: TGTGCCAGCAGCTCCGGGACAGGGAGCAATCAGCCCCAGCATTTT
cdr3_aa: CASSSGTGSNQPQHF

d_call: .
clone_size: .
v_call: TRBV19
j_call: TRBJ2-1
cdr3_nt: TGTGCCAGTAGTGCCATGGACAGTCTCCCCTACAATGAGCAGTTCTTC
cdr3_aa: CASSAMDSLPYNEQFF